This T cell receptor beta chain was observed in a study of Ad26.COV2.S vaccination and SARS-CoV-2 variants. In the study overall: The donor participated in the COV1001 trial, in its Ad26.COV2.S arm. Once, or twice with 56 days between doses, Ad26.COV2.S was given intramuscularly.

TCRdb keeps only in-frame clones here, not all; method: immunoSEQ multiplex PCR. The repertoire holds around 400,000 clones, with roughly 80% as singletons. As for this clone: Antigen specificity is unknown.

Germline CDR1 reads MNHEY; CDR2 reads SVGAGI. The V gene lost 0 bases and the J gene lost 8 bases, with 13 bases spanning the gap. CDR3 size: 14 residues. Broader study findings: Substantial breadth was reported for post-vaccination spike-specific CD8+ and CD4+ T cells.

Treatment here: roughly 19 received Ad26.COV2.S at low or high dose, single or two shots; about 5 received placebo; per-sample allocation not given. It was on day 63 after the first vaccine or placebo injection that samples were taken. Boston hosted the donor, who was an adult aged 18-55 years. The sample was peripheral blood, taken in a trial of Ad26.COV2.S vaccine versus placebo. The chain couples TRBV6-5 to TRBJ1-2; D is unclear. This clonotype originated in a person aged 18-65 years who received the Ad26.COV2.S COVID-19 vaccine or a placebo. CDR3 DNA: TGTGCCAGCAGTTACTCGAGAGTTGGGAACGGCTACACCTTC. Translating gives CASSYSRVGNGYTF.